This T cell receptor (beta chain) was retrieved from a study of T cells in localized non-small cell lung cancer. Details on this clone: Its antigen is currently unknown.

This table comes from immunoSEQ multiplex PCR, and its TCRdb copy is limited to in-frame clones, with some not included. The sample gives approximately 35,000 clones, 92% of which show up once; about 2.2% is in the top ten. Study observations and caveats: Adjacent uninvolved lung had the highest clonality, suggesting focused antigen responses. Tumor samples were not multi-region, leaving intratumor heterogeneity unexcluded. Within adjacent lung there appeared a median about 54 of the top 100 tumor clones.

This CDR3 comprises 14 residues. The V gene end was trimmed by 6 bases and the J gene end by 8 bases; junction bases not matched to a gene: 9. Germline V gene lookup returns CDR1 SNHLY and CDR2 FYNNEI. The sample here was peripheral blood, taken before any cancer treatment. The clonotype was recovered from a female donor at least 60 years old with stage I lung adenocarcinoma. This rearrangement joins TRBV2 to TRBJ1-4; TRBD1 aligns across 7 bases. The chain's CDR3 is CASSGVQGGEKLFF. Here the CDR3 DNA reads TGTGCCAGCAGCGGCGTGCAGGGGGGGGAAAAACTGTTTTTT.